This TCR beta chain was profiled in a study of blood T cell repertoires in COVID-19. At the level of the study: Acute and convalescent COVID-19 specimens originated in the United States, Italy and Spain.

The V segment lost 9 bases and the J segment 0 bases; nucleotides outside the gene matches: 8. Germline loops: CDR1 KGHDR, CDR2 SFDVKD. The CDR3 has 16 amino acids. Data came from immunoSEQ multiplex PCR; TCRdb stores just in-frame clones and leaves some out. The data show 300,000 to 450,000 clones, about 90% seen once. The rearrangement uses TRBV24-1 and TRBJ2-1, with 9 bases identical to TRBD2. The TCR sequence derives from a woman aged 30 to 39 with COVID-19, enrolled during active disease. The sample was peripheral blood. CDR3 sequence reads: CATGGAGGGSYNEQFF. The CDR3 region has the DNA TGTGCCACCGGTGGGGCGGGAGGGGGCTCCTACAATGAGCAGTTCTTC.